This T cell receptor beta chain was profiled in a study of neurological immune-mediated disorders. Study in general: The study included around 34 multiple sclerosis patients, roughly 30 relapsing-remitting and 3 secondary progressive.

CDR3 length: 15 residues. Germline values: CDR1 DFQATT, CDR2 SNEGSKA (reference sequence). Over 200 million TCR-beta sequences (from 15-18 subjects) were yielded by each sequencing run. Each CDR3 protein gets one entry after TCRdb re-called the 5' RACE reads with MiXCR. In the table there are 55,000 to 65,000 distinct CDR3 sequences, about 3.7% of which are singletons. Study-level findings and limits: One related-CDR3 cluster, which may be a signature, held the repertoires of 18 of 34 multiple sclerosis patients after phylogenetic grouping.

Stored at -80 C, 2 million PBMCs were the source of the unsorted libraries. Regarding this clonotype: Antigen: not known. A read error may produce the germline difference seen at one junction end.

The sequenced sample consisted of PBMCs. The sequence derives from a woman in her forties or fifties with multiple sclerosis. The chain employs TRBV20-1 and TRBJ1-5; D is unclear. The CDR3 coding sequence is TGCAGTGCTAGAGATTTGGGTTATAGCAATCAGCCCCAGAATTTT. Its protein product is CSARDLGYSNQPQNF.